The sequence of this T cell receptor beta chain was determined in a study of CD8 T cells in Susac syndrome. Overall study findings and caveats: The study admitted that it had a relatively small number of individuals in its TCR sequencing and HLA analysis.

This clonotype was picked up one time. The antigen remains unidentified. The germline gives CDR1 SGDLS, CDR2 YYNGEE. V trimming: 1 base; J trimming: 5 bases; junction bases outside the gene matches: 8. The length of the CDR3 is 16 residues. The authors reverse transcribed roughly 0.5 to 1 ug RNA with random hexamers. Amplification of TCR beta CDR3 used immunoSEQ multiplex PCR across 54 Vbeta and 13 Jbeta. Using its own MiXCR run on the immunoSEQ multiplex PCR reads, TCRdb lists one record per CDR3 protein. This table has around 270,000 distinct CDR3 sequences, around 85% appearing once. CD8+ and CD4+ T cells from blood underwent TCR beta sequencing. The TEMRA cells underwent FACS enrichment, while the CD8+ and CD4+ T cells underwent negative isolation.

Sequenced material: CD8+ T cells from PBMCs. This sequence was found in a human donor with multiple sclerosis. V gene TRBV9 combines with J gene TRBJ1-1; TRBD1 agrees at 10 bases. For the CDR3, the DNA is TGTGCCAGCAGCGTATCGTCGACAGGGGGCCGGACTGAAGCTTTCTTT. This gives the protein CASSVSSTGGRTEAFF.